This TCR beta chain was identified in a study of low-dose radiotherapy and immunotherapy resistance in tumors. Study in general: With fractions of 0.5 Gy given every 2 weeks, Cohort 1 accumulated a total of 6.5 Gy. One day prior to radiation and immunotherapy, intravenous cyclophosphamide at 200 mg/m2 was given, repeated every two weeks.

Time point: before trial treatment. Nivolumab, ipilimumab, aspirin, low-dose cyclophosphamide and low-dose radiotherapy were given to donors. Qualifying patients carried advanced solid tumors devoid of tumor-infiltrating lymphocytes. Alpha and beta chains were covered, as first-strand cDNA relied on TRAV- and TRBV-specific primers. Amplification, which lasted 15 to 20 PCR cycles, used a constant-region primer and V-primer adapter to amplify TCRs. TCRdb reprocessed the reads via MiXCR and lists one record per CDR3 protein. Of over 70,000 distinct CDR3 sequences listed, around 32% are singletons. Germline V gene data show CDR1 as SGHTA and CDR2 as FQGTGA. The CDR3 contains 13 residues. The germline V and J ends were trimmed by 4 bases and 6 bases, with 12 bases remaining between them.

The sample in question was PBMCs, obtained before treatment. This sequence joins TRBV7-3 and TRBJ1-1; tentative D call: TRBD1 (5 bases). This receptor was taken from a female donor with ovarian cancer. CDR3 DNA: TGTGCCAGCAGCTCGGACGGGGCGGCTGAAGCTTTCTTT. It specifies CASSSDGAAEAFF.